The present TCR beta chain was sequenced within a study of blood T cell repertoires in COVID-19. Across the whole study: Samples representing acute and convalescent COVID-19 were sourced from the United States, Italy and Spain. In each case, the material was cDNA or gDNA derived from T cells, B-cell-depleted T cells, or PBMCs.

Clones were sequenced by immunoSEQ multiplex PCR, and TCRdb holds only the in-frame ones, with some missing. The table has around 230,000 clones, approximately 83% seen once. CDR1 and CDR2 (germline): MNHNS, SASEGT. CDR3 length: 15 amino acids. Trimming pared 3 bases from V and 4 bases from J, leaving 15 bases between. Sequenced material: peripheral blood. The chain has TRBV6-1 and TRBJ1-2; D possibly corresponds to TRBD1 (5 bases). This clonotype originated in a man aged 40-49 years with acute or convalescent COVID-19. In DNA form, the CDR3 reads TGTGCCAGCAGTGAGCAACGCCAGGGAGGCTATGGCTACACCTTC. Protein product: CASSEQRQGGYGYTF.